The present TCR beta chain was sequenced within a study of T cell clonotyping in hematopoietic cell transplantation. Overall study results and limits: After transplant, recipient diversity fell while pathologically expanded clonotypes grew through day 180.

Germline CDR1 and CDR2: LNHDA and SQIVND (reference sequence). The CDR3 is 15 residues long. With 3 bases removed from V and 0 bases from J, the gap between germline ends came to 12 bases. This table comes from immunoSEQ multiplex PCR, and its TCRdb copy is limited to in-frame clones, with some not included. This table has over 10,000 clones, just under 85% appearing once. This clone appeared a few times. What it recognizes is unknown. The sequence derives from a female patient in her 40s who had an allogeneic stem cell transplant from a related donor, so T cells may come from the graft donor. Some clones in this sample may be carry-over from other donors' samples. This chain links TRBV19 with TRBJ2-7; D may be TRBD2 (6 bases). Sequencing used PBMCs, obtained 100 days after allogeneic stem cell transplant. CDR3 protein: CASSMTTSSSYEQYF. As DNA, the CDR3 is TGTGCCAGTAGTATGACCACTAGCAGCTCCTACGAGCAGTACTTC.